A selection of T cell receptor beta chains follows, all from one sample in a study of shared clonotypes between healthy human individuals. Clones were sequenced by immunoSEQ multiplex PCR, and TCRdb holds only the in-frame ones, with some missing. The sample shows about 1.1 million clones, around three quarters of them seen only once. The sequencing sample was made of memory CD4+ T cells from PBMCs. These receptors were obtained from a man younger than 35 in good health. Some clones in this sample may be carry-over from other donors' samples. The CDR3 runs from the conserved cysteine through the conserved F or W. A D gene is named only where the DNA matches it firmly. Size values are once, few and many counts, or a class for expanded clones, and some rows have none.

>TRBJ2-7|-|TRBV7-2|-
CASSLAGSIEQYF
TGTGCCAGCAGCTTAGCGGGAAGCATCGAGCAGTACTTC
>TRBJ2-7|TRBD2|TRBV7-6|-
CASSLIGGSSGRTNEQYF
TGTGCCAGCAGCTTAATAGGGGGGAGTAGCGGGAGGACTAACGAGCAGTACTTC
>TRBJ1-2|TRBD1|TRBV18|-
CASSFQGDGYTF
TGTGCCAGCTCGTTTCAGGGGGATGGCTACACCTTC
>TRBJ2-5|-|TRBV5-1|-
CASSLEVEETQYF
TGCGCCAGCAGCTTGGAGGTAGAAGAGACCCAGTACTTC
>TRBJ2-7|-|TRBV1|-
CTSSQPVGQDYEQYF
TGCACCAGCAGCCAACCCGTCGGACAGGACTACGAGCAGTACTTC
>TRBJ2-2|TRBD1|TRBV2|once
CAGTGLIGGELFF
TGTGCCGGGACAGGGTTAATCGGCGGGGAGCTGTTTTTT
>TRBJ1-1|-|TRBV7-8|-
CASSTGPNTEAFF
TGTGCCAGCAGCACAGGGCCGAACACTGAAGCTTTCTTT
>TRBJ2-1|TRBD2|TRBV7-3|-
CASSPSYSGSPIRYNEQFF
TGTGCCAGCAGCCCGAGTTACAGCGGGAGTCCCATTCGTTACAATGAGCAGTTCTTC
>TRBJ2-7|TRBD2|TRBV6-5|few
CASSLAGGYEQYF
TGTGCCAGCTCCTTAGCGGGGGGTTACGAGCAGTACTTC
>TRBJ2-5|-|TRBV10-1|once
CASSESGRVETQYF
TGCGCCAGCAGTGAGTCGGGTAGGGTAGAGACCCAGTACTTC
>TRBJ2-1|TRBD2|TRBV7-6|many
CASSLGTGTSLYGEQFF
TGTGCCAGCAGCTTAGGCACCGGGACTAGCCTCTATGGGGAGCAGTTCTTC
>TRBJ2-7|-|TRBV9|-
CASSEGLTSSYEQYF
TGTGCCAGCAGCGAGGGGCTAACTAGCTCCTACGAGCAGTACTTC
>TRBJ2-1|-|TRBV30|-
CAWSVNRADAQFF
TGTGCCTGGAGTGTAAACCGGGCTGACGCGCAGTTCTTC